The 32 T cell receptor beta chains presented below share a single source sample, sequenced in a study of OX40 agonist ivuxolimab in advanced cancers. Clones were sequenced by immunoSEQ multiplex PCR, and TCRdb holds only the in-frame ones, with some missing. This table holds more than 45,000 clones, about nine tenths found once. The sample in question was CD4+ or CD8+ T cells sorted from blood, obtained in a trial of the OX40 agonist ivuxolimab. The receptors originated from an adult with an advanced solid tumor such as melanoma, head and neck, liver or kidney cancer.

This sequence joins TRBV7-9 and TRBJ2-7, with D possibly being TRBD1 or TRBD2 (5 bases each). The germline V and J ends were trimmed by 4 bases and 3 bases, with 19 bases remaining between them. There are 16 residues in the CDR3. Germline V gene sequence: CDR1 SEHNR, CDR2 FQNEAQ (reference sequence). In DNA, the CDR3 is TGTGCCAGCAGCTCGACCAACCCCGGGGCCCACTACGAGCAGTACTTC. It is translated as CASSSTNPGAHYEQYF.

The chain uses TRBV30 and TRBJ2-6; D may be TRBD1 (5 bases). Germline lookup yields CDR1 GTSNPN and CDR2 SVGIG (reference sequence). The length of the CDR3 is 14 residues. The V gene lost 4 bases and the J gene lost 0 bases, with 7 bases spanning the gap. Here the CDR3 reads CAWMQGSGANVLTF. The CDR3 DNA follows: TGTGCCTGGATGCAGGGCTCTGGGGCCAACGTCCTGACTTTC.

The chain employs TRBV11-3 and TRBJ2-7; TRBD1 matches 7 bases. Germline CDR1 and CDR2: SGHNT and YENEEA. The CDR3 loop spans 15 amino acids. V lost 5 bases, J lost 6 bases, and 13 bases stayed unmatched. The DNA of the CDR3 is TGTGCCAGCAGCCCCGCAGGGACAGAAGGCCCCGAGCAGTACTTC. Its protein is CASSPAGTEGPEQYF.

The chain recombines TRBV19 with TRBJ1-5; TRBD1 matches at 8 bases. This CDR3 region has 16 residues. Unmatched junction bases numbered 6, after V lost 4 bases and J lost 1 base. The germline CDR1 and CDR2 sequences are LNHDA and SQIVND (reference sequence). The CDR3 DNA is TGTGCCAGTAGTACACAACAGGGGGTCAGCAATCAGCCCCAGCATTTT. Its protein is CASSTQQGVSNQPQHF.

This chain links TRBV7-2 with TRBJ1-6; 7 bases map to TRBD1. The germline V gene has CDR1 SGHTA and CDR2 FQGNSA. CDR3 length: 15 residues. Losses at the gene ends were 5 bases for V and 5 bases for J; bases not matched to a gene: 6. CDR3 coding DNA: TGTGCCAGCAGCGCCGGACAGGTTAATAATTCACCCCTCCACTTT. This encodes CASSAGQVNNSPLHF.

This clone came up a few times. Relative to the germline gene, one junction end is altered; a read error may explain this. V is TRBV29-1 and J is TRBJ2-7, with a tentative D call TRBD2 (6 bases). This CDR3 contains 10 residues. The germline V gene encodes CDR1 SQVTM and CDR2 ANQGSEA. CDR3 amino acids: CSVLDGTFLF. CDR3 in DNA: TGCAGCGTTTTGGACGGGACTTTTCTCTTC.

This clone was detected only once. The chain uses TRBV27 and TRBJ2-3; 8 nucleotides match TRBD2. Germline V gives CDR1 MNHEY, CDR2 SMNVEV (reference sequence). Unmatched junction bases numbered 8, after V lost 3 bases and J lost 3 bases. The CDR3 is 16 amino acids. CDR3 sequence (DNA): TGTGCCAGCAGTTTGGGGGCGGGAGGAAAGACAGATACGCAGTATTTT. Protein product: CASSLGAGGKTDTQYF.

The rearrangement links TRBV6-5 to TRBJ2-3; D tentatively fits TRBD1 or TRBD2 (6 bases each). This CDR3 region has 11 residues. Looked up from germline, CDR1 is MNHEY and CDR2 is SVGAGI. Trimming shortened V by 8 bases and J by 10 bases, and 13 bases separated the two germline ends. CDR3: CASGGGRSQYF. The CDR3 region has the DNA TGTGCCAGCGGAGGGGGACGGTCGCAGTATTTT.

The rearrangement joins TRBV4-1 to TRBJ2-1, with D perhaps matching TRBD1 or TRBD2 (5 bases each). The germline V gene has CDR1 MGHRA and CDR2 YSYEKL. This CDR3 is 12 amino acids long. The V and J ends lost 0 bases and 10 bases respectively, with 7 bases between them. As DNA, the CDR3 is TGCGCCAGCAGCCAAGATTGGGGGGAGCAGTTCTTC. Amino acid sequence: CASSQDWGEQFF.

The table lists this clone with a few counts. In DNA, the CDR3 is TGCGCCAGCAGCTTGCAAGGGGGTACCACTGAAGCTTTCTTT. Its protein is CASSLQGGTTEAFF. This rearrangement joins TRBV5-1 to TRBJ1-1; D is perhaps TRBD1 (6 bases). CDR3 length: 14 residues. Trimming took off 1 base at V and 4 bases at J, with 11 bases between the two ends. The germline CDR1 and CDR2 sequences are SGHRS and YFSETQ.

The gene calls are TRBV7-9 and TRBJ2-7; D remains ambiguous. This CDR3 has 13 amino acids. The ends were cut back, 5 bases at V and 3 bases at J, with 11 bases in the middle. Germline CDR1 reads SEHNR; CDR2 reads FQNEAQ (reference sequence). The CDR3 DNA is TGTGCCAGCAGCCCCGGACCGAACTACGAGCAGTACTTC. Translated: CASSPGPNYEQYF.

This chain joins TRBV5-1 and TRBJ1-2, with 7 bases aligning to TRBD1. Germline loops: CDR1 SGHRS, CDR2 YFSETQ. V was clipped by 4 bases and J by 8 bases; unmatched bases: 8. This CDR3 region has 13 residues. DNA for the CDR3: TGCGCCAGCAGCACTACAGGGGACACGGGCTACACCTTC. Protein: CASSTTGDTGYTF.

The chain recombines TRBV4-2 with TRBJ2-7; D is undetermined. The CDR3 is 19 residues long. The V and J ends lost 4 bases and 2 bases respectively, with 27 bases between them. CDR1 and CDR2 from the germline V gene are LGHNA and YNFKEQ. CDR3 loop: CASSPQTPLSASFPYEQYF. The CDR3 DNA sequence: TGTGCCAGCAGCCCACAGACGCCGCTCTCTGCCTCTTTCCCCTACGAGCAGTACTTC.

V and J are TRBV6-6 and TRBJ2-5; 9 nucleotides match TRBD1. The CDR3 is made up of 14 amino acids. V shed 4 bases, J shed 4 bases, and the junction held 4 bases outside the gene matches. Germline loops: CDR1 MNHNY, CDR2 SVGAGI (reference sequence). CDR3 amino acids: CASSFNRGRETQYF. The CDR3 nucleotides read TGTGCCAGCAGTTTTAACAGGGGGCGAGAGACCCAGTACTTC.

This chain uses TRBV18 with TRBJ1-1; D is undetermined. The CDR3 runs to 15 residues. V was pared by 6 bases and J by 3 bases, with 17 bases between. Germline-derived CDR1 and CDR2 are KGHSH and LQKENI. In DNA, the CDR3 is TGTGCCAGCTCCGAGGCAAGGGTAGCGTACACTGAAGCTTTCTTT. It is translated as CASSEARVAYTEAFF.

This chain connects TRBV4-1 to TRBJ1-1; tentatively, D is TRBD1 (6 bases). The ends were cut back, 0 bases at V and 2 bases at J, with 10 bases in the middle. CDR1 MGHRA and CDR2 YSYEKL come from the germline V gene. This CDR3 contains 15 residues. In DNA form, the CDR3 reads TGCGCCAGCAGCCAAGATGACAGGCCAAACACTGAAGCTTTCTTT. As protein: CASSQDDRPNTEAFF.

The V and J genes are TRBV30 and TRBJ1-1; tentative D call: TRBD1 (6 bases). CDR3 length: 13 amino acids. Germline CDR1 is GTSNPN and CDR2 is SVGIG (reference sequence). V was trimmed by 3 bases and J by 5 bases, leaving 13 bases between them. CDR3 nucleotide sequence: TGTGCCTGGAGCCGGGGGGGCGGGACTGAAGCTTTCTTT. Residues: CAWSRGGGTEAFF.

J is TRBJ2-3 and V is TRBV4-1; 7 nucleotides match TRBD2. With V trimmed by 5 bases and J by 3 bases, 5 bases remained unmatched. This CDR3 has 14 residues. The germline V gene encodes CDR1 MGHRA and CDR2 YSYEKL. The CDR3 loop reads CASSGGLETDTQYF. In DNA form, the CDR3 reads TGCGCCAGCAGCGGCGGACTAGAAACAGATACGCAGTATTTT.

The V gene is TRBV6-6, the J gene TRBJ2-5, with D possibly matching TRBD1 (6 bases). Germline V gene lookup returns CDR1 MNHNY and CDR2 SVGAGI (reference sequence). Trimming pared 0 bases from V and 9 bases from J, leaving 20 bases between. The CDR3 contains 16 residues. The CDR3 protein is CASSYSTDSHSPAQYF. Here the CDR3 DNA reads TGTGCCAGCAGTTACTCCACGGACAGCCACTCCCCGGCCCAGTACTTC.

This chain joins TRBV5-4 and TRBJ2-2; 7 nucleotides line up with TRBD2. The CDR3 has 15 amino acids. Germline-derived CDR1 and CDR2 are SGHNT and YYREEE (reference sequence). After removal of 4 bases from V and 6 bases from J, the junction contained 9 bases not matched to a gene. The CDR3 sequence: CASSHGTNLAGELFF. CDR3 DNA sequence: TGTGCCAGCAGCCACGGGACTAACCTTGCCGGGGAGCTGTTTTTT.

The V gene is TRBV4-2, the J gene TRBJ1-1, with D unclear. Between the trimmed V and J ends, which lost 5 bases and 10 bases, there was a span of 11 bases. In germline, CDR1 is LGHNA, CDR2 YNFKEQ. This CDR3 contains 11 residues. In nucleotides, the CDR3 is TGTGCCAGCAGCGGACGGGTAGGAGCTTTCTTT. It translates to CASSGRVGAFF.

This clone was counted a single time. The chain joins TRBV7-9 to TRBJ1-5; D not resolved. The CDR3 contains 16 residues. Germline assignment: CDR1 SEHNR and CDR2 FQNEAQ (reference sequence). The V end lost 4 bases, the J end lost 5 bases, and 18 bases lay between the germline ends. CDR3 sequence: CASSSAPGFRDQPQHF. In nucleotides, the CDR3 is TGTGCCAGCAGCTCCGCGCCGGGGTTCCGGGATCAGCCCCAGCATTTT.

The CDR3, as DNA: TGTGCCAGCAGCCAAGGATCTCTACAGGGGGCAGGCGAGCAGTACTTC. Amino acid sequence: CASSQGSLQGAGEQYF. The V gene is TRBV4-2, the J gene TRBJ2-7, with 9 nucleotides matching TRBD1. The trim removed 1 base at V and 6 bases at J, leaving 10 bases unmatched. Germline assignment: CDR1 LGHNA and CDR2 YNFKEQ. The CDR3 has 16 residues.

The chain uses TRBV7-3 and TRBJ1-2; D is possibly TRBD1 (5 bases). With 5 bases removed from V and 9 bases from J, the gap between germline ends came to 22 bases. From germline, CDR1 is SGHTA and CDR2 FQGTGA. This CDR3 is 15 amino acids long. The CDR3 coding sequence is TGTGCCAGCAGCCCAAATGGGGGAGGGATAGGTAGCTACACCTTC. As protein: CASSPNGGGIGSYTF.

CDR3 region: CASSSVTSAVADTQYF. The CDR3 coding sequence is TGCGCCAGCAGCTCAGTGACTAGTGCCGTTGCAGATACGCAGTATTTT. V is TRBV5-1 and J is TRBJ2-3; a possible D gene is TRBD2 (6 bases). The ends were cut back, 3 bases at V and 4 bases at J, with 18 bases in the middle. The CDR3 has 16 residues. Germline V lookup: CDR1 SGHRS, CDR2 YFSETQ.

The gene calls are TRBV29-1 and TRBJ2-3; 9 bases are a match to TRBD2. The CDR3 sequence is 13 residues long. Per germline, CDR1 SQVTM and CDR2 ANQGSEA. V lost 7 bases and J lost 4; bases outside the gene matches: 6. DNA of the CDR3: TGCAGCGCCAAAGCGGGAGGCTCAGATACGCAGTATTTT. Protein: CSAKAGGSDTQYF.

The chain links TRBV10-3 to TRBJ2-3; possibly TRBD1 for D (5 bases). Germline V gives CDR1 ENHRY, CDR2 SYGVKD. V shed 3 bases and J shed 2 bases, with 12 bases lying between them. This CDR3 is 15 amino acids long. The DNA of the CDR3 is TGTGCCATCAGTGACCCGGACACCTACACAGATACGCAGTATTTT. Its protein is CAISDPDTYTDTQYF.

This clone appeared a single time. The rearrangement uses TRBV14 and TRBJ2-1; TRBD2 matches 8 bases. Losses at the gene ends were 0 bases for V and 3 bases for J; bases not matched to a gene: 10. CDR3 length equals 18 residues. Germline V gene data show CDR1 as SGHDN and CDR2 as FVKESK. This CDR3 is CASSQERGSGIFYNEQFF. The CDR3 nucleotides are TGTGCCAGCAGCCAAGAACGGGGTAGCGGGATTTTCTACAATGAGCAGTTCTTC.

This clone was observed once. The V gene is TRBV5-8, the J gene TRBJ2-7, with a tentative D call TRBD1 (5 bases). The CDR3 length is 12 residues. V shed 3 bases and J shed 5 bases, with 9 bases lying between them. Germline lookup yields CDR1 SGHTS and CDR2 YDEGEE. CDR3 region: CASSSYRNEQYF. The CDR3, as DNA: TGTGCCAGCAGCTCGTACAGGAACGAGCAGTACTTC.

The chain combines TRBV10-3 with TRBJ2-7; 11 bases line up with TRBD2. After removal of 2 bases from V and 2 bases from J, the junction contained 2 bases not matched to a gene. Per the germline V gene, CDR1 is ENHRY and CDR2 is SYGVKD. The CDR3 has 15 residues. Written as DNA, the CDR3 is TGTGCCATCAGTGAGCCGGGACTAGCGGCCTACGAGCAGTACTTC. Amino acids: CAISEPGLAAYEQYF.

The V call is TRBV28, the J call TRBJ2-1; D tentatively fits TRBD1 or TRBD2 (7 bases each). Trimming removed 4 bases from V and 3 bases from J, with 25 bases in between. CDR1 is MDHEN and CDR2 is SYDVKM in the germline V gene. The CDR3 has 19 residues. The CDR3 region has the DNA TGTGCCAGCAGTTCGTCAGGGGGATTCGTGGGAGGGCGCTACAATGAGCAGTTCTTC. This codes for CASSSSGGFVGGRYNEQFF. The whole variable domain, remainder taken from reference TRBV28 and TRBJ2-1, is DVKVTQSSRYLVKRTGEKVFLECVQDMDHENMFWYRQDPGLGLRLIYFSYDVKMKEKGDIPEGYSVSREKKERFSLILESASTNQTSMYLCASSSSGGFVGGRYNEQFFGPGTRLTVL.

The chain joins TRBV13 to TRBJ2-2, with D unclear. This CDR3 region has 16 residues. The ends were cut back, 2 bases at V and 4 bases at J, with 14 bases in the middle. The germline CDR1 and CDR2 sequences are PRHDT and FYEKMQ (reference sequence). CDR3 DNA sequence: TGTGCCAGCAGCTTACTCCTAGAGGTAACCACCGGGGAGCTGTTTTTT. Protein: CASSLLLEVTTGELFF.